Listed here are 2 T cell receptor beta chains from one sample, sequenced in a study of T cell responses to AZD1222 COVID-19 vaccine. Only in-frame clones appear in the TCRdb table, and some are missing; sequencing was by immunoSEQ multiplex PCR. The repertoire has roughly 120,000 clones, more than 85% of them found once; the top ten carry 7.5%. Sequencing used peripheral blood, obtained on day 0 of AZD1222 vaccination. The source is an adult in good health.

A remark on this clone: The sample contains more than one DNA sequence encoding this CDR3. J is TRBJ1-5 and V is TRBV2; D may be TRBD1 (5 bases). This CDR3 contains 13 residues. V was trimmed by 6 bases and J by 1 base, leaving 7 bases between them. Germline V gene lookup returns CDR1 SNHLY and CDR2 FYNNEI. CDR3 amino acids: CASSRDSNQPQHF. The DNA of the CDR3 is TGTGCCAGCAGCCGGGACAGCAATCAGCCCCAGCATTTT.

The CDR3 DNA is TGTGCCACCAGTGATCTGACAGATGGCTACACCTTC. Translation: CATSDLTDGYTF. V and J are TRBV24-1 and TRBJ1-2; tentatively, D is TRBD1 (5 bases). The ends were cut back, 3 bases at V and 6 bases at J, with 7 bases in the middle. The germline CDR1 and CDR2 sequences are KGHDR and SFDVKD. The CDR3 runs 12 residues.